This record concerns one T cell receptor (beta chain) sequence. Its antigen is still unknown. Both 60 Vbeta primers and 13 Jbeta primers went into the PCR. Some clones are missing from TCRdb's copy, which holds only in-frame ones; the method was immunoSEQ multiplex PCR. The sample shows 85,000 to 130,000 clones, roughly 80% of them seen only once. The data stem from a study of cytomegalovirus exposure and HLA in healthy donors. General study findings and limits: Rare TCR sequences predominated, though certain public TCRs were found in many donors. The only immune exposure information that was available was CMV serostatus.

Sequencing input: PBMCs. The TCR originated in a male donor in good health and CMV-seropositive.

CDR3 amino acids: CASSQDYRGSGNTIYF. For the CDR3, the DNA is TGCGCCAGCAGCCAAGATTATCGGGGGTCAGGAAACACCATATATTTT. This chain links TRBV4-3 with TRBJ1-3; D perhaps matches TRBD1 (5 bases). The CDR3 has 16 residues. Trimming pared 0 bases from V and 4 bases from J, leaving 13 bases between. Germline V gene data show CDR1 as LGHNA and CDR2 as YSLEER.